The TCR beta chain described here comes from a study of blood T cell repertoires in COVID-19. About the research overall: Samples taken during acute and convalescent COVID-19 were collected in the United States, Italy and Spain.

Assay: immunoSEQ multiplex PCR; the TCRdb copy retains only in-frame clones and omits some. Of under 350,000 clones listed, approximately 83% are singletons. Participant reports of clinical history set cohort assignment. Germline V gene data show CDR1 as LNHDA and CDR2 as SQIVND (reference sequence). V shed 8 bases, J shed 2 bases, and the junction held 14 bases outside the gene matches. The CDR3 has 17 amino acids. The chain joins TRBV19 to TRBJ2-2; 7 bases fit TRBD1. The sequenced sample consisted of PBMCs or T cells enriched from blood (not recorded which). The source is a woman aged 35 to 49 with acute COVID-19. The CDR3 DNA follows: TGTGCCAGTCGACAAAAAACGACAGGGCCCAACACCGGGGAGCTGTTTTTT. It translates to CASRQKTTGPNTGELFF.